Reported below is one T cell receptor (beta chain). Antigen: not known. This record belongs to a study of cytomegalovirus exposure and HLA in healthy donors. Study overall: The 500 to 850 first-cohort repertoires and the 130 or so validation repertoires shared the same platform, a later analysis reported.

The CDR3 extends over 13 amino acids. Germline-derived CDR1 and CDR2 are MNHEY and SVGAGI. V lost 4 bases to trimming and J lost 7 bases, with 11 bases between them. Study-level findings and limits: In vitro work confirmed that a few CMV-associated chains recognize CMV antigens. The TCR clusters that emerged in the first cohort tended, a later analysis found, to co-occur in the 95 to 150 validation repertoires.

This table comes from immunoSEQ multiplex PCR, and its TCRdb copy is limited to in-frame clones, with some not included. Altogether 230,000 or so clones are present, roughly 88% being singletons, with the ten largest covering over 2.5%. The V and J genes are TRBV6-5 and TRBJ2-1; D unresolved. The sequenced sample was PBMCs. This TCR was sampled from a woman aged 18-29 years in good health and CMV-seronegative. The CDR3 sequence is CASSFRLTNEQFF. The CDR3 DNA reads TGTGCCAGCAGTTTTCGACTCACTAATGAGCAGTTCTTC.